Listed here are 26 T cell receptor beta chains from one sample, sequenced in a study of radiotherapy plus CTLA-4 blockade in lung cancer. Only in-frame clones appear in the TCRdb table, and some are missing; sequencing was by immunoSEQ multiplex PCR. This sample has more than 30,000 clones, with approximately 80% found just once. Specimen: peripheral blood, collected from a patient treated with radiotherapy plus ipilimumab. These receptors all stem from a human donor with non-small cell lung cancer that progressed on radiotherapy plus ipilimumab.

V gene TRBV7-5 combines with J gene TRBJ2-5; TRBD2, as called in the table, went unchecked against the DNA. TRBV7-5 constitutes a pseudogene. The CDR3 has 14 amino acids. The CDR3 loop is CARTLAGVGETQYF. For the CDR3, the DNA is TGTGCCAGAACCCTAGCGGGGGTAGGAGAGACCCAGTACTTC.

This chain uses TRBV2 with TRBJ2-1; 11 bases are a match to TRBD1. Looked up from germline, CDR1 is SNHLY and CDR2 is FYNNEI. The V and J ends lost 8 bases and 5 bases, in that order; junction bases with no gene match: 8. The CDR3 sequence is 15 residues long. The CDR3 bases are TGTGCCAGCCTCAAGGGGACAGGGGGGAACAATGAGCAGTTCTTC. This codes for CASLKGTGGNNEQFF.

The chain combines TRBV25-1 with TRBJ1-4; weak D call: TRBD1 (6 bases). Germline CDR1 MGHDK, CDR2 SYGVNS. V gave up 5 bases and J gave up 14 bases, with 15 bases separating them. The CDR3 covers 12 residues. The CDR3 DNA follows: TGTGCCAGCAGTCCCGTTCCGGGACACCTGTTTTTT. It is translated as CASSPVPGHLFF.

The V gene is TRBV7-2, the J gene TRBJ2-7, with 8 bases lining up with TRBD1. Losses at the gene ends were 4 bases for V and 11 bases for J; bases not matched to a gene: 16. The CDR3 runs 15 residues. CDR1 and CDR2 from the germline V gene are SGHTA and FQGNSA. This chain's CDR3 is CASSSTFQGARRKYF. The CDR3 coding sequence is TGTGCCAGCAGCTCTACCTTCCAGGGGGCCCGGCGGAAGTACTTC.

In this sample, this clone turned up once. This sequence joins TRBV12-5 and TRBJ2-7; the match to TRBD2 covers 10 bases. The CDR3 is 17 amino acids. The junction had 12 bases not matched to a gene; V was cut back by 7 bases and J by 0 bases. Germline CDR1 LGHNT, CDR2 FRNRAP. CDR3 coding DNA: TGTGCTAGTGCCCGAGGGATACTAGCGGGGAGCTCCTACGAGCAGTACTTC. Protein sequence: CASARGILAGSSYEQYF.

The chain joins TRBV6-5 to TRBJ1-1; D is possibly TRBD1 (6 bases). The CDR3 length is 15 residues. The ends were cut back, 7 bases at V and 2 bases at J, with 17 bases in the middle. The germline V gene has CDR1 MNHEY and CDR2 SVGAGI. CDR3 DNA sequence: TGTGCCAGCACCGAGGGGGGGGCTGTAAACACTGAAGCTTTCTTT. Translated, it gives CASTEGGAVNTEAFF.

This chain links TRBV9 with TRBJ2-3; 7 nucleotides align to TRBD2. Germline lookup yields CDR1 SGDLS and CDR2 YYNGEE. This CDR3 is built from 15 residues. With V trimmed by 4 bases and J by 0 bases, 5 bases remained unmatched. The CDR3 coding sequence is TGTGCCAGCAGCCCCCGGGGAGGGAGCACAGATACGCAGTATTTT. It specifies CASSPRGGSTDTQYF.

Written as DNA, the CDR3 is TGTGCCAGCAGCAAAGTACTCCCGGACGGGCGGGGGGGCCTTGAACGTCCAGATACGCAGTATTTT. It yields the protein CASSKVLPDGRGGLERPDTQYF. The V call is TRBV21-1, the J call TRBJ2-3; no check of the table's D call, TRBD2, against the DNA was made. TRBV21-1 is labeled a pseudogene. CDR3 length: 22 residues.

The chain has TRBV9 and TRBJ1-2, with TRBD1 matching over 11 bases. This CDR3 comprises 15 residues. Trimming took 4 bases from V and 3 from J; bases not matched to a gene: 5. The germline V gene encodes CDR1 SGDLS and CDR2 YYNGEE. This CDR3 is CASSPGTGGYYGYTF. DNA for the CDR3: TGTGCCAGCAGCCCCGGGACAGGGGGGTACTATGGCTACACCTTC.

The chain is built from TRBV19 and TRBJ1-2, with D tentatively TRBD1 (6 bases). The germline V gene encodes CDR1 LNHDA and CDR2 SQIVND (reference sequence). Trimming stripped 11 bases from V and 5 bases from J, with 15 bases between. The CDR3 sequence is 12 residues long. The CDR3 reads CAAGRGAYGYTF. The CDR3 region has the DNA TGTGCCGCAGGCCGGGGGGCATATGGCTACACCTTC.

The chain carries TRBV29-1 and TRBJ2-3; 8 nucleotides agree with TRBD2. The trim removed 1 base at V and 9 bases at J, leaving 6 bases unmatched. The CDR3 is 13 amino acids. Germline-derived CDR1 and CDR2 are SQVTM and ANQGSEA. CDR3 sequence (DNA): TGCAGCGTTGAAGGGTTAGCGGGGCCGACGCAGTATTTT. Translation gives CSVEGLAGPTQYF.

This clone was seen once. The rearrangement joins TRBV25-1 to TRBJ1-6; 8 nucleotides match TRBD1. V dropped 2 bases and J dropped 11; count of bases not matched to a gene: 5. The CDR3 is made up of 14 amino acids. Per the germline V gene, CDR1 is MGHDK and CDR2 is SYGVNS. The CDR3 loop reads CASSEQGAGTPLHF. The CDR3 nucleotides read TGTGCCAGCAGTGAACAGGGGGCGGGGACACCCCTCCACTTT.

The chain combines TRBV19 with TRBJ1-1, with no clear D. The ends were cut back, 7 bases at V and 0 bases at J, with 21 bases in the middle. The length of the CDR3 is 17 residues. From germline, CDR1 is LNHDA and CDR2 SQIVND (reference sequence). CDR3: CASTPRRGFAMNTEAFF. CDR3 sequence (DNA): TGTGCCAGTACCCCTCGGCGCGGTTTTGCCATGAACACTGAAGCTTTCTTT. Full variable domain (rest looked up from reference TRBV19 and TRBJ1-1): DGGITQSPKYLFRKEGQNVTLSCEQNLNHDAMYWYRQDPGQGLRLIYYSQIVNDFQKGDIAEGYSVSREKKESFPLTVTSAQKNPTAFYLCASTPRRGFAMNTEAFFGQGTRLTVV.

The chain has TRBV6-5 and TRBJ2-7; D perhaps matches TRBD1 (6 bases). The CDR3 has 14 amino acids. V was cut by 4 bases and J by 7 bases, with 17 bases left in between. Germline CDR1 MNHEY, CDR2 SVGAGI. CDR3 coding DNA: TGTGCCAGCAGTTCAAAGACAGGCGTCGGGGAGCAGTACTTC. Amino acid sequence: CASSSKTGVGEQYF.

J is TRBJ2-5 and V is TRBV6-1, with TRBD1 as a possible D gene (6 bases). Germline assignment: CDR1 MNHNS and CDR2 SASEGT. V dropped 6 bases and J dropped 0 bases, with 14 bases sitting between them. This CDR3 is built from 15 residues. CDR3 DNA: TGTGCCAGCAGAGGGGACACCCTGTACCAAGAGACCCAGTACTTC. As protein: CASRGDTLYQETQYF.

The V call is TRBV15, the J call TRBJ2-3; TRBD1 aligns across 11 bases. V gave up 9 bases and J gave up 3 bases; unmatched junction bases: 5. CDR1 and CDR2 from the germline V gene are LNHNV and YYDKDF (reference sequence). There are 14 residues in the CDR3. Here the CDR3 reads CATSDRGLTDTQYF. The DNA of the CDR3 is TGTGCCACATCGGACAGGGGGCTAACAGATACGCAGTATTTT.

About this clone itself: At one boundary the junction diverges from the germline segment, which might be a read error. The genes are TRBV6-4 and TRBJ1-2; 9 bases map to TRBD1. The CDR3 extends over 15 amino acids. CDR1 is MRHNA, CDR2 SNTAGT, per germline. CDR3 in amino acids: CASSYSTGGAYGYTF. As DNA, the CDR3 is TGTGCCAGCAGTTACTCGACAGGGGGGGCCTATGGCTACACCTTC.

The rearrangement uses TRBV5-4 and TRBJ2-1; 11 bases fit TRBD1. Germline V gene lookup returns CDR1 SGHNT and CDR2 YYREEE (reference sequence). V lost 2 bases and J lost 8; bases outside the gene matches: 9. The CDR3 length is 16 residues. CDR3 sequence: CASSLGGQGANYEQFF. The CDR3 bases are TGTGCCAGCAGCTTAGGAGGACAGGGGGCCAACTATGAGCAGTTCTTC.

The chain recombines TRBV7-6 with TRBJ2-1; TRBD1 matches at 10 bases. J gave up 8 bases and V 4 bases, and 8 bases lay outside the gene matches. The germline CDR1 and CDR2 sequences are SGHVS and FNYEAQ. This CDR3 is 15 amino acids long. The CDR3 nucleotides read TGTGCCAGCAGCTCCCGACAGGGGGCATGGTATGAGCAGTTCTTC. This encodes CASSSRQGAWYEQFF.

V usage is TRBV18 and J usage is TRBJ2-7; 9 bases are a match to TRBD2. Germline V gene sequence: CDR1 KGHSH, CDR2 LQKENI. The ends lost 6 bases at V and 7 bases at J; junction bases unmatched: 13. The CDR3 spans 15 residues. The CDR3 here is CASSAGGPPFGEQYF. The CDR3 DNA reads TGTGCCAGCTCCGCGGGGGGGCCCCCGTTTGGGGAGCAGTACTTC.

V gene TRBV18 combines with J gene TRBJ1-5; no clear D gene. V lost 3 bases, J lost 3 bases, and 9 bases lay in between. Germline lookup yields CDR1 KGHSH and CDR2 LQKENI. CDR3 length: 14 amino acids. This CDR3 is CASSPGQNNQPQHF. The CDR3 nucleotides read TGTGCCAGCTCACCGGGCCAAAACAATCAGCCCCAGCATTTT.

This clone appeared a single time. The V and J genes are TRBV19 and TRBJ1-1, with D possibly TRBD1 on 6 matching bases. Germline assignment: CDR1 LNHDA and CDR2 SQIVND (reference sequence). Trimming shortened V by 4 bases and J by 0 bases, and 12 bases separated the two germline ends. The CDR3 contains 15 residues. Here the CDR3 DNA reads TGTGCCAGTAGTAAACAGGGTCCCCTGAACACTGAAGCTTTCTTT. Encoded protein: CASSKQGPLNTEAFF.

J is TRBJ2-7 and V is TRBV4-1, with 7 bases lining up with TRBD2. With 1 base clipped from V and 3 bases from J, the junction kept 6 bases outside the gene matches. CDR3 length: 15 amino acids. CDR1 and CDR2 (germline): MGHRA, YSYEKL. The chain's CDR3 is CASSQVGLPLYEQYF. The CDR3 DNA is TGCGCCAGCAGCCAAGTGGGACTACCCCTCTACGAGCAGTACTTC.

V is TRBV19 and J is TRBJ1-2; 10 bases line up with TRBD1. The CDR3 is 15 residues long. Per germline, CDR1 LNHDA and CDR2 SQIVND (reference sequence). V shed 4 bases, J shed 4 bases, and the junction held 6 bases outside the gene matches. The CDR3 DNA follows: TGTGCCAGTAGTAATCCTCGGACAGGGGGCTATGGCTACACCTTC. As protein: CASSNPRTGGYGYTF.

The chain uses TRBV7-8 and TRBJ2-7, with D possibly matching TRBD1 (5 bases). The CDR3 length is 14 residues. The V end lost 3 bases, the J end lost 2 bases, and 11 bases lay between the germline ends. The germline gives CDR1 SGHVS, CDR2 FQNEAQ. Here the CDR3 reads CASSLGKGAYEQYF. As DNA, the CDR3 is TGTGCCAGCAGCTTGGGGAAAGGGGCCTACGAGCAGTACTTC.

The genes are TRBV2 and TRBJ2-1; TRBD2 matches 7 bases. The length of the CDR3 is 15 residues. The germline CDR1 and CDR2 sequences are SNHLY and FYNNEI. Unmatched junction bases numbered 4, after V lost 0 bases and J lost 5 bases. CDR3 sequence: CASSEAGGRNNEQFF. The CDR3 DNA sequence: TGTGCCAGCAGTGAAGCCGGGGGGAGGAACAATGAGCAGTTCTTC.